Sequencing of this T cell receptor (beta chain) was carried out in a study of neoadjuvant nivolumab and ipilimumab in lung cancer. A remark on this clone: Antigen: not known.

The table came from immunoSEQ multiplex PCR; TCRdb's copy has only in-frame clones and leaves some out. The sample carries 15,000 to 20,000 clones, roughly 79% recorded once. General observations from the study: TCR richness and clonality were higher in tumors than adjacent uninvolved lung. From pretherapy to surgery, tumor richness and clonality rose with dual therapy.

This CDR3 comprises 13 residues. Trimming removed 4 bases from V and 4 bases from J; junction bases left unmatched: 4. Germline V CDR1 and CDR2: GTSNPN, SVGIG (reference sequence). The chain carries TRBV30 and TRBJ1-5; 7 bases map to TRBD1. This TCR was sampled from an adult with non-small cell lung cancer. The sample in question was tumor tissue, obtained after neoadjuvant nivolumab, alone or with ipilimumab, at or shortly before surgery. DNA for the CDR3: TGTGCCTGGAAGGGGGCCAAAAATCAGCCCCAGCATTTT. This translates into CAWKGAKNQPQHF.